The entry below describes one TCR beta chain. Its antigen remains unidentified. This record comes from a study of T cells in localized non-small cell lung cancer. The CDR3 totals 15 residues. With 0 bases removed from V and 10 bases from J, the gap between germline ends came to 14 bases. Germline V gene sequence: CDR1 SGHDT, CDR2 YYEEEE. Some clones are missing from TCRdb's copy, which holds only in-frame ones; the method was immunoSEQ multiplex PCR. In the table there are under 25,000 clones, about nine tenths of which are singletons. Study-wide results and limits: Compared with tumor, uninvolved adjacent lung displayed greater T cell clonality, ranking highest overall.

This receptor was identified in a man aged 40-75 years with stage I squamous cell lung carcinoma. The specimen comprised peripheral blood, sampled before any cancer treatment. V and J are TRBV5-6 and TRBJ1-6; D is perhaps TRBD1 (6 bases). DNA for the CDR3: TGTGCCAGCAGCTTGGTCAGGGACAATCGATCACCCCTCCACTTT. Its protein is CASSLVRDNRSPLHF.